This TCR beta chain was sequenced in a study of T cell clones after liver transplantation. From germline, CDR1 is LGHNA and CDR2 YNFKEQ. Trimming removed 0 bases at V and 3 bases at J, with 3 bases between. This CDR3 is built from 12 residues. Profiled with immunoSEQ multiplex PCR; TCRdb holds only in-frame clones, not every one. The data contain nearly 55,000 clones, roughly 80% of them seen just once; the ten biggest clones take up around 8.5%. This TCR was sampled from a human donor who received a liver transplant. The chain is built from TRBV4-2 and TRBJ2-7; D unresolved. Sequencing was performed on CD4+ T cells from blood, taken before liver transplant. CDR3 nucleotide sequence: TGTGCCAGCAGCCAAGACATCTACGAGCAGTACTTC. It yields the protein CASSQDIYEQYF.